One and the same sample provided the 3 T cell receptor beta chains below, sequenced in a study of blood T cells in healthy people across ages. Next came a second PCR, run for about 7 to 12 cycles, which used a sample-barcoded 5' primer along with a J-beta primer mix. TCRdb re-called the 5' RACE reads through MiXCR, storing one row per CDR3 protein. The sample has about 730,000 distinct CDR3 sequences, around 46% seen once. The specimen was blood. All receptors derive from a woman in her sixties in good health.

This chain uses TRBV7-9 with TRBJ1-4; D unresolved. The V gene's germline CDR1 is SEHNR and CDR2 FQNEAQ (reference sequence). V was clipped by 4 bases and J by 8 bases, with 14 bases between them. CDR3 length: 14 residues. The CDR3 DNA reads TGTGCCAGCAGCTACTCATCCCAAGGGGAAAAACTGTTTTTT. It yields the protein CASSYSSQGEKLFF.

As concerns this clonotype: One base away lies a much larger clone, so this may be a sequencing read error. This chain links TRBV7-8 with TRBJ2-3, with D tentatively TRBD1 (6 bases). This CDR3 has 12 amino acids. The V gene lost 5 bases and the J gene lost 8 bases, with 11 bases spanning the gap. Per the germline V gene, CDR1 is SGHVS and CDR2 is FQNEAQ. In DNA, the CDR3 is TGTGCCAGCAGCACGGACAGTGGTACGCAGTATTTT. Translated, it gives CASSTDSGTQYF.

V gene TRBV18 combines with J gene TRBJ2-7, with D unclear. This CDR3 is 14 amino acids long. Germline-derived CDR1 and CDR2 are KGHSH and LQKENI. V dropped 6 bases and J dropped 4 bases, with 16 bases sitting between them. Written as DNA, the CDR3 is TGTGCCAGCTCCCCGGCGGCAGCTCCATACGAGCAGTACTTC. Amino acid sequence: CASSPAAAPYEQYF.